Below are 30 T cell receptor beta chains sequenced from a single sample in a study of T cells after yellow fever vaccination. One entry per CDR3 protein results from TCRdb running MiXCR on the 5' RACE reads. The sample includes roughly 500,000 distinct CDR3 sequences, 19% seen only once; the top ten take roughly 13%. This material consisted of PBMCs, taken 15 days after the yellow fever booster vaccination. The receptors were sampled from a man aged 25-45 years who received the YFV17D yellow fever vaccine.

The chain carries TRBV6-4 and TRBJ2-1; D call uncertain. This CDR3 is built from 12 residues. V shed 11 bases and J shed 2 bases, with 10 bases lying between them. The germline gives CDR1 MRHNA, CDR2 SNTAGT. CDR3 protein: CARLRPYNEQFF. The CDR3 bases are TGTGCCCGCCTCCGCCCCTACAATGAGCAGTTCTTC.

The chain uses TRBV20-1 and TRBJ2-3; possibly TRBD2 for D (5 bases). This CDR3 contains 15 residues. Deletions cut 1 base from V and 4 bases from J, with 15 bases between. Germline CDR1 reads DFQATT; CDR2 reads SNEGSKA (reference sequence). This CDR3 is CSARAPGRGPDTQYF. As DNA, the CDR3 is TGCAGTGCTAGAGCCCCGGGGAGAGGCCCAGATACGCAGTATTTT.

In its sample, this clonotype was seen once. The gene calls are TRBV10-3 and TRBJ2-1; 8 positions agree with TRBD2. V gave up 11 bases and J gave up 5 bases; unmatched junction bases: 8. The germline V gene has CDR1 ENHRY and CDR2 SYGVKD. CDR3 length: 13 residues. The CDR3 DNA sequence: TGTGCCTCCGGGGGGGAGGTCAACAATGAGCAGTTCTTC. It codes for CASGGEVNNEQFF.

The rearrangement uses TRBV21-1 and TRBJ1-1. TRBV21-1 is described as a pseudogene. The CDR3 is 14 amino acids. CDR3 sequence: CASSKAPHTESAFF. The CDR3 nucleotides read TGTGCCAGCAGCAAAGCACCCCACACGGAATCAGCTTTCTTT.

This clonotype came up a few times. The V and J genes are TRBV4-3 and TRBJ2-1, with 8 bases matching TRBD2. The CDR3 covers 18 residues. Germline CDR1 and CDR2: LGHNA and YSLEER. V trimming: 1 base; J trimming: 7 bases; junction bases outside the gene matches: 15. In nucleotides, the CDR3 is TGCGCCAGCAGCCAAGGAAGGCTACTAGCGGCCCCATGGAATGAGCAGTTCTTC. Amino acids: CASSQGRLLAAPWNEQFF.

The chain couples TRBV24-1 to TRBJ2-1; 8 nucleotides match TRBD2. Germline CDR1 KGHDR, CDR2 SFDVKD. The CDR3 contains 13 residues. Trimming cost V 3 bases and J 13 bases; bases outside gene matches: 7. The CDR3 protein is CATSDHSGADQFF. DNA for the CDR3: TGTGCCACCAGTGATCATAGCGGGGCCGATCAGTTCTTC.

The chain carries TRBV29-1 and TRBJ1-2, with 7 bases lining up with TRBD1. V was pared by 4 bases and J by 7 bases, with 12 bases of the junction left unmatched. The CDR3 sequence is 14 residues long. The germline CDR1 and CDR2 sequences are SQVTM and ANQGSEA. In DNA, the CDR3 is TGCAGCGTTGCCAGAGGGGGTAGGGGGCTTGGCTACACCTTC. Protein sequence: CSVARGGRGLGYTF.

The genes are TRBV29-1 and TRBJ1-4; TRBD1 matches at 9 bases. Trimming at V came to 3 bases and at J to 7 bases, leaving 6 bases not matched to a gene. From germline, CDR1 is SQVTM and CDR2 ANQGSEA. The CDR3 length is 14 residues. CDR3 coding DNA: TGCAGCGTTGACACAGGGGGCGCGGGTGAAAAACTGTTTTTT. This codes for CSVDTGGAGEKLFF.

The chain recombines TRBV3-1 with TRBJ2-6; 8 bases map to TRBD1. Trimming took 5 bases from V and 0 from J; bases not matched to a gene: 12. The CDR3 spans 19 residues. Per germline, CDR1 LGHDT and CDR2 YNNKEL (reference sequence). This chain's CDR3 is CASSSLAGGHFSGANVLTF. The DNA of the CDR3 is TGTGCCAGCAGCTCCCTGGCAGGGGGCCACTTCTCTGGGGCCAACGTCCTGACTTTC.

This chain connects TRBV5-4 to TRBJ2-7; TRBD2 is a possible D gene (6 bases). This CDR3 spans 15 amino acids. Germline V gene sequence: CDR1 SGHNT, CDR2 YYREEE (reference sequence). The germline V and J ends were trimmed by 4 bases and 3 bases, with 17 bases remaining between them. The CDR3 nucleotides read TGTGCCAGCAGCGTGGAGGGCGTGGGGGACTACGAGCAGTACTTC. It yields the protein CASSVEGVGDYEQYF. The variable domain in full, with the rest retrieved from reference TRBV5-4 and TRBJ2-7, is ETGVTQSPTHLIKTRGQQVTLRCSSQSGHNTVSWYQQALGQGPQFIFQYYREEENGRGNFPPRFSGLQFPNYSSELNVNALELDDSALYLCASSVEGVGDYEQYFGPGTRLTVT.

This chain links TRBV6-1 with TRBJ2-4, with D unclear. The V gene lost 8 bases and the J gene lost 1 base, with 9 bases spanning the gap. From germline, CDR1 is MNHNS and CDR2 SASEGT. This CDR3 is 13 amino acids long. The CDR3 spells CASGSSAKNIQYF. The CDR3, as DNA: TGTGCCAGCGGAAGTAGCGCCAAAAACATTCAGTACTTC.

This clonotype was detected only a few times. The chain joins TRBV5-1 to TRBJ2-2, with 9 bases matching TRBD1. V was pared by 4 bases and J by 6 bases, with 7 bases of the junction left unmatched. This CDR3 has 15 amino acids. Germline assignment: CDR1 SGHRS and CDR2 YFSETQ. In nucleotides, the CDR3 is TGCGCCAGCAGCCCCAGGACAGGGGACGCCGGGGAGCTGTTTTTT. Its translation is CASSPRTGDAGELFF.

The chain uses TRBV7-9 and TRBJ1-1; the D is unclear. The CDR3 sequence is 12 residues long. Germline-derived CDR1 and CDR2 are SEHNR and FQNEAQ (reference sequence). V lost 1 base and J lost 10, with 10 bases in between. As DNA, the CDR3 is TGTGCCAGCAGCTTAGATTCCGGGTTAGCTTTCTTT. Translation gives CASSLDSGLAFF. The variable domain in full, with the rest retrieved from reference TRBV7-9 and TRBJ1-1, is DTGVSQNPRHKITKRGQNVTFRCDPISEHNRLYWYRQTLGQGPEFLTYFQNEAQLEKSRLLSDRFSAERPKGSFSTLEIQRTEQGDSAMYLCASSLDSGLAFFGQGTRLTVV.

The V gene is TRBV27, the J gene TRBJ2-7, with TRBD1 as a possible D gene (5 bases). CDR3 length: 14 amino acids. V was clipped by 5 bases and J by 2 bases, with 13 bases between them. Germline values: CDR1 MNHEY, CDR2 SMNVEV (reference sequence). The CDR3 DNA follows: TGTGCCAGCAGTGACCAGGGCCTTACCTACGAGCAGTACTTC. Translated: CASSDQGLTYEQYF.

The V and J genes are TRBV7-2 and TRBJ2-5; tentatively, D is TRBD2 (5 bases). The CDR3 spans 17 residues. Between the trimmed V and J ends, which lost 2 bases and 5 bases, there was a span of 21 bases. Germline V CDR1 and CDR2: SGHTA, FQGNSA. The CDR3 is CASSLTLTSRSGETQYF. The CDR3 DNA follows: TGTGCCAGCAGCTTAACTCTAACTAGTCGGTCCGGGGAGACCCAGTACTTC.

The chain joins TRBV7-8 to TRBJ2-1, with D tentatively TRBD2 (6 bases). The CDR3 covers 14 residues. Germline CDR1 SGHVS, CDR2 FQNEAQ. Trimming took off 1 base at V and 6 bases at J, with 10 bases between the two ends. CDR3 DNA: TGTGCCAGCAGCTTAGTAACTAGCCCCAATGAGCAGTTCTTC. It encodes CASSLVTSPNEQFF.

The V gene is TRBV30, the J gene TRBJ2-1; TRBD2 aligns across 9 bases. The CDR3 loop spans 15 amino acids. V dropped 0 bases and J dropped 10; count of bases not matched to a gene: 10. CDR1 is GTSNPN and CDR2 is SVGIG in the germline V gene (reference sequence). In DNA, the CDR3 is TGTGCCTGGAGTGTACGAAAGCGGGAGGCAGGAGAGCAGTTCTTC. As protein: CAWSVRKREAGEQFF. Full variable domain (rest looked up from reference TRBV30 and TRBJ2-1): SQTIHQWPATLVQPVGSPLSLECTVEGTSNPNLYWYRQAAGRGLQLLFYSVGIGQISSEVPQNLSASRPQDRQFILSSKKLLLSDSGFYLCAWSVRKREAGEQFFGPGTRLTVL.

This clonotype was seen more than once but under ten times. The chain combines TRBV7-9 with TRBJ1-1; tentatively, D is TRBD1 (6 bases). V lost 2 bases, J lost 10 bases, and 20 bases lay in between. Per germline, CDR1 SEHNR and CDR2 FQNEAQ (reference sequence). The CDR3 has 15 residues. The CDR3 is CASSLSSGDRAGAFF. The CDR3, as DNA: TGTGCCAGCAGCTTAAGTTCAGGGGATAGGGCCGGAGCTTTCTTT. Based on the CDR3 plus reference TRBV7-9 and TRBJ1-1, the full variable domain is DTGVSQNPRHKITKRGQNVTFRCDPISEHNRLYWYRQTLGQGPEFLTYFQNEAQLEKSRLLSDRFSAERPKGSFSTLEIQRTEQGDSAMYLCASSLSSGDRAGAFFGQGTRLTVV.

This chain uses TRBV27 with TRBJ2-2; TRBD2 might be the D (5 bases). This CDR3 contains 15 residues. With 6 bases removed from V and 4 bases from J, the gap between germline ends came to 15 bases. Looked up from germline, CDR1 is MNHEY and CDR2 is SMNVEV (reference sequence). The CDR3 sequence is CASRPSTTPTGELFF. Written as DNA, the CDR3 is TGTGCCAGCAGGCCTTCGACTACCCCCACCGGGGAGCTGTTTTTT.

This clonotype appeared a few times. This sequence joins TRBV12-3 or TRBV12-4 and TRBJ2-2, with D perhaps TRBD2 (6 bases). V lost 11 bases and J 5 bases, leaving 18 bases between the germline ends. The CDR3 sequence is 14 residues long. The CDR3: CAGGRTPQTGELFF. DNA for the CDR3: TGTGCCGGGGGGAGGACACCACAAACCGGGGAGCTGTTTTTT.

This clonotype was counted only a few times. The chain uses TRBV5-8 and TRBJ1-1; D is uncertain. This CDR3 is 12 amino acids long. V was cut by 3 bases and J by 8 bases, with 11 bases left in between. Germline V gives CDR1 SGHTS, CDR2 YDEGEE. The CDR3, as DNA: TGTGCCAGCAGCTACCTACTGAAAGAAGCTTTCTTT. Protein sequence: CASSYLLKEAFF. Drawing the rest from reference TRBV5-8 and TRBJ1-1, the complete variable domain is EAGVTQSPTHLIKTRGQQATLRCSPISGHTSVYWYQQALGLGLQFLLWYDEGEERNRGNFPPRFSGRQFPNYSSELNVNALELEDSALYLCASSYLLKEAFFGQGTRLTVV.

This clonotype has more than one count but fewer than ten. V gene TRBV4-3 combines with J gene TRBJ2-1; no firm D call. The V and J ends lost 0 bases and 10 bases respectively, with 10 bases between them. Germline CDR1 and CDR2: LGHNA and YSLEER. CDR3 length: 13 residues. CDR3: CASSQEGSNEQFF. Here the CDR3 DNA reads TGCGCCAGCAGCCAAGAAGGAAGCAACGAGCAGTTCTTC.

In this sample, this clonotype turned up a few times. The CDR3 is CASSIKAGSYEQYF. The DNA of the CDR3 is TGTGCCAGTAGTATAAAAGCGGGAAGTTACGAGCAGTACTTC. This chain uses TRBV19 with TRBJ2-7; 7 bases are shared with TRBD2. The CDR3 has 14 residues. V shed 2 bases and J 4 bases; nucleotides not matched to a gene: 5. Germline CDR1 and CDR2: LNHDA and SQIVND (reference sequence).

In its sample, this clonotype was seen many times. This chain joins TRBV12-3 or TRBV12-4 and TRBJ2-7; D might be TRBD2 (6 bases). V lost 5 bases and J lost 2, with 10 bases in between. The CDR3 length is 13 residues. The CDR3: CASSTGTPYEQYF. CDR3 coding DNA: TGTGCCAGCAGTACCGGGACTCCCTACGAGCAGTACTTC.

Remarks on this clonotype: Because it lacks the conserved phenylalanine or tryptophan at the end, this CDR3 is likely a read error. This sequence joins TRBV12-3 or TRBV12-4 and TRBJ2-3; perhaps TRBD2 as D (5 bases). V lost 6 bases and J lost 5, with 6 bases in between. There are 11 residues in the CDR3. The CDR3 sequence is CASSREDTQYL. DNA of the CDR3: TGTGCCAGCAGCCGGGAAGATACGCAGTATTTG.

The chain carries TRBV7-9 and TRBJ2-5; the D gene is possibly TRBD1 (6 bases). Trimming left V 4 bases short and J 4 bases short, with 16 bases between. The CDR3 runs to 15 residues. Germline assignment: CDR1 SEHNR and CDR2 FQNEAQ (reference sequence). CDR3 sequence reads: CASSSADRSAETQYF. The CDR3 DNA sequence: TGTGCCAGCAGCTCCGCGGACAGATCGGCAGAGACCCAGTACTTC.

The CDR3 DNA reads TGCGCCAGCAGCTTGCAAGCGGGAGGACTCTACGAGCAGTTCTTC. Its protein product is CASSLQAGGLYEQFF. V is TRBV5-1 and J is TRBJ2-1; TRBD2 agrees at 9 bases. The V gene's germline CDR1 is SGHRS and CDR2 YFSETQ. Trimming took 1 base from V and 10 from J; bases not matched to a gene: 9. The CDR3 runs 15 residues. Using reference TRBV5-1 and TRBJ2-1 for the parts outside the CDR3, the full variable domain is KAGVTQTPRYLIKTRGQQVTLSCSPISGHRSVSWYQQTPGQGLQFLFEYFSETQRNKGNFPGRFSGRQFSNSRSEMNVSTLELGDSALYLCASSLQAGGLYEQFFGPGTRLTVL.

This chain connects TRBV4-3 to TRBJ2-7; possible D gene TRBD2, 6 bases. CDR1 and CDR2 (germline): LGHNA, YSLEER. The CDR3 is 18 amino acids. The ends were cut back, 0 bases at V and 2 bases at J, with 20 bases in the middle. CDR3 in DNA: TGCGCCAGCAGCCAAGATCCGCCTATATATTGGGGGGCCTACGAGCAGTACTTC. Translated: CASSQDPPIYWGAYEQYF.

There are many counts of this clonotype. The chain is built from TRBV3-1 and TRBJ1-2; D remains ambiguous. Germline loops: CDR1 LGHDT, CDR2 YNNKEL (reference sequence). CDR3 length: 17 amino acids. The germline V and J ends were trimmed by 1 base and 4 bases, with 19 bases remaining between them. CDR3 amino acids: CASSQGLTVINPYGYTF. The CDR3 coding sequence is TGTGCCAGCAGCCAAGGTCTAACCGTCATTAACCCCTATGGCTACACCTTC.

This clonotype has ten or more counts. CDR3 residues: CASSVQVGTIYF. The CDR3 coding sequence is TGTGCCAGCAGCGTTCAGGTCGGCACCATATATTTT. The chain couples TRBV5-8 to TRBJ1-3; D is unresolved. V was clipped by 4 bases and J by 9 bases, with 11 bases between them. Germline V gives CDR1 SGHTS, CDR2 YDEGEE. CDR3 size: 12 residues.